This paragraph reports one TCR beta chain. PCR amplification relied on 60 Vbeta primers (plus 13 Jbeta primers). The protocol was immunoSEQ multiplex PCR, while the TCRdb copy is restricted to in-frame clones and leaves out a portion. The profile shows under 200,000 clones, around four fifths of them singletons. The ends lost 6 bases at V and 8 bases at J; junction bases unmatched: 3. The length of the CDR3 is 13 residues. Germline-derived CDR1 and CDR2 are SNHLY and FYNNEI. The data belong to a study of cytomegalovirus exposure and HLA in healthy donors. Input material: PBMCs. This receptor was identified in a woman younger than 45 in good health and CMV-seronegative. This chain connects TRBV2 to TRBJ1-6, with 8 bases identical to TRBD1. The CDR3 bases are TGTGCCAGCAGCGACAGGGGAGATTCACCCCTCCACTTT. It translates to CASSDRGDSPLHF. The whole variable domain, filled in from reference TRBV2 and TRBJ1-6, reads EPEVTQTPSHQVTQMGQEVILRCVPISNHLYFYWYRQILGQKVEFLVSFYNNEISEKSEIFDDQFSVERPDGSNFTLKIRSTKLEDSAMYFCASSDRGDSPLHFGNGTRLTVT.